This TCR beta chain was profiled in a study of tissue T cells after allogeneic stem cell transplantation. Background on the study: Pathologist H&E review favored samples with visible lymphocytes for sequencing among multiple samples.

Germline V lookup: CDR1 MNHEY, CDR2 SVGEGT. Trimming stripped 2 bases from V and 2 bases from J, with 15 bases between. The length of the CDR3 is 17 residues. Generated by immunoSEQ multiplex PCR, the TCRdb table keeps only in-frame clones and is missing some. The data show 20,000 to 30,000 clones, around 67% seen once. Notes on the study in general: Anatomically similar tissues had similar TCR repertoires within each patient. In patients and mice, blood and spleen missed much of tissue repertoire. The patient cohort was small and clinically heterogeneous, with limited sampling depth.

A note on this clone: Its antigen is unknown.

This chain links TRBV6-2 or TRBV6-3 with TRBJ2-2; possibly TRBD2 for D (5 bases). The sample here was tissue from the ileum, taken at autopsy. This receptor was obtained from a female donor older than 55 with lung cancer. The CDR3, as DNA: TGTGCCAGCAGTTACCAGGCGGGTGGGGTAAACACCGGGGAGCTGTTTTTT. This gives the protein CASSYQAGGVNTGELFF.